The entry below gives a single TCR beta chain sequence along with its context. Its target is unknown. CDR3 length: 15 amino acids. Germline values: CDR1 SGHVS, CDR2 FNYEAQ. Trimming stripped 4 bases from V and 3 bases from J, with 16 bases between. The sample is drawn from a study of T cell therapy after organ transplantation. As to time point: 20-29 weeks after completion of therapy. Assay: immunoSEQ multiplex PCR; the TCRdb copy retains only in-frame clones and omits some. The sample lists over 20,000 clones, roughly 84% occurring once. The specimen was CD8+ T cells from blood, collected after autologous CMV-specific T cell therapy. The chain couples TRBV7-6 to TRBJ2-7; D possibly corresponds to TRBD2 (6 bases). The TCR comes from a human patient who had received a solid organ transplant and had CMV disease. Some T cells may arise from the graft donor. CDR3 sequence reads: CASSSSPSVDYEQYF. The CDR3 coding sequence is TGTGCCAGCAGCTCAAGTCCTAGCGTGGACTACGAGCAGTACTTC.